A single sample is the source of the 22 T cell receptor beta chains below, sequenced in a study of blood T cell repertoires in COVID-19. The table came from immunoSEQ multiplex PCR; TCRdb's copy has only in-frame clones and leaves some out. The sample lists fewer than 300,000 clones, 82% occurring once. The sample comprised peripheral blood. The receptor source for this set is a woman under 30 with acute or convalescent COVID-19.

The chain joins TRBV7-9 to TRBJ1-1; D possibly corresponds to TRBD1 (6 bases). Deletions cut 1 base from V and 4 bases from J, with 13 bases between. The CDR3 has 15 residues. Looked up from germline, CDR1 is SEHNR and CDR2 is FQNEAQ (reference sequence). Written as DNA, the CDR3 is TGTGCCAGCAGCTTAGAGGGGGGGGTCCCCACTGAAGCTTTCTTT. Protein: CASSLEGGVPTEAFF.

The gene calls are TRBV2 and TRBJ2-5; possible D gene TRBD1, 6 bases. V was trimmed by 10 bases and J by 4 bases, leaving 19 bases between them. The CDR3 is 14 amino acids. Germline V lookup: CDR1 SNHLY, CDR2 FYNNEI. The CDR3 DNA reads TGTGCCACCACGGCTCAGGGGCCGGGAGAGACCCAGTACTTC. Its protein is CATTAQGPGETQYF.

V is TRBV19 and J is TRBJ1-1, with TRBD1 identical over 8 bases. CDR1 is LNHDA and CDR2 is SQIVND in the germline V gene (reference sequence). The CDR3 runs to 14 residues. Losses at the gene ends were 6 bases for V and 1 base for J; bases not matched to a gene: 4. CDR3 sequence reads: CASRRDRPNTEAFF. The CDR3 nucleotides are TGTGCCAGTAGAAGGGACAGGCCGAACACTGAAGCTTTCTTT.

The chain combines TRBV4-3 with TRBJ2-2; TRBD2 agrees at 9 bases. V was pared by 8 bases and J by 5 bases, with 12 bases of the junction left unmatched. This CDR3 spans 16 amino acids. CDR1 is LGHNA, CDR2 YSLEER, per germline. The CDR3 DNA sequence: TGCGCCAGCGGAAGCGCGGCGGGAGGGGGAACCGGGGAGCTGTTTTTT. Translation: CASGSAAGGGTGELFF.

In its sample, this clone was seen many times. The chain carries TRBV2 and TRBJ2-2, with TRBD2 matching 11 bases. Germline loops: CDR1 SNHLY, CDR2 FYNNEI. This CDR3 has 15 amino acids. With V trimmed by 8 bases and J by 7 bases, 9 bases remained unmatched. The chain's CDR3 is CASGRLAGSDGELFF. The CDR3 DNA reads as TGTGCCAGCGGTCGACTAGCGGGATCTGACGGGGAGCTGTTTTTT. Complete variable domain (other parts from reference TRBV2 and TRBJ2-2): EPEVTQTPSHQVTQMGQEVILRCVPISNHLYFYWYRQILGQKVEFLVSFYNNEISEKSEIFDDQFSVERPDGSNFTLKIRSTKLEDSAMYFCASGRLAGSDGELFFGEGSRLTVL.

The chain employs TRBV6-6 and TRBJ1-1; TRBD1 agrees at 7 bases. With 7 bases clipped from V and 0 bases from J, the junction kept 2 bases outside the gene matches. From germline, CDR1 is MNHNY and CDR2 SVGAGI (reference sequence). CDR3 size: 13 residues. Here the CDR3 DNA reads TGTGCCAGCAACAGGGGAATGAACACTGAAGCTTTCTTT. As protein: CASNRGMNTEAFF.

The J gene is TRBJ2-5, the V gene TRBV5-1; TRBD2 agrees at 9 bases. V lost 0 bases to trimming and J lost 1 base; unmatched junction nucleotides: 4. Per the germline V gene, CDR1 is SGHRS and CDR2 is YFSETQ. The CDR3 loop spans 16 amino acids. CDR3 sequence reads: CASSLGASGVQETQYF. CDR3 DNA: TGCGCCAGCAGCTTGGGGGCTAGCGGGGTCCAAGAGACCCAGTACTTC.

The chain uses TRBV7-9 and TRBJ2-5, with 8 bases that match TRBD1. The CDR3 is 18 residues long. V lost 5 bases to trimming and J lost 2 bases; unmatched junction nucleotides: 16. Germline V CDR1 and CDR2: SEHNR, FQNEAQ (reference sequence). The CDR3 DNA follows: TGTGCCAGCAGCAGTCTCGGACAGGGCCCGGCTGGTCAAGAGACCCAGTACTTC. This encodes CASSSLGQGPAGQETQYF.

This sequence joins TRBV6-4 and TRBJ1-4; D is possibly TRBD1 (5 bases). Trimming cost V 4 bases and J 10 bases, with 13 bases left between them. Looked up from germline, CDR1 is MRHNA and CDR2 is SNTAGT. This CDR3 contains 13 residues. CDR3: CASSADGGGKLFF. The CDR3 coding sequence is TGTGCCAGCAGTGCGGACGGGGGAGGAAAACTGTTTTTT.

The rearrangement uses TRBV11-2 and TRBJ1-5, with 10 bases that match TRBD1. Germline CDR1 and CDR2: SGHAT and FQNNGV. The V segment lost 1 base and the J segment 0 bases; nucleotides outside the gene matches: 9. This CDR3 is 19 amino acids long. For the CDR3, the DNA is TGTGCCAGCAGCTTAGGATCGTACCGGGACAGGGGTAGCAATCAGCCCCAGCATTTT. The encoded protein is CASSLGSYRDRGSNQPQHF.

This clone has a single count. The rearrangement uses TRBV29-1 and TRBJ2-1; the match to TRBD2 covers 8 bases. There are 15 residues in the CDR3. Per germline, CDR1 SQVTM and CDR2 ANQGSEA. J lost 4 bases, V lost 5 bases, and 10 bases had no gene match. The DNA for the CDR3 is TGCAGCGTTACCGGACTAGCTTCGGATTACAATGAGCAGTTCTTC. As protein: CSVTGLASDYNEQFF.

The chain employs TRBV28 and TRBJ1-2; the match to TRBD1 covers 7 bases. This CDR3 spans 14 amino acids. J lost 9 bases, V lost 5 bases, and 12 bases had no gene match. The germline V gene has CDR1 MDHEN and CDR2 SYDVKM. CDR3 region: CASSPDRVRRSYTF. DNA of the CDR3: TGTGCCAGCAGTCCCGACAGGGTGCGGAGGAGCTACACCTTC.

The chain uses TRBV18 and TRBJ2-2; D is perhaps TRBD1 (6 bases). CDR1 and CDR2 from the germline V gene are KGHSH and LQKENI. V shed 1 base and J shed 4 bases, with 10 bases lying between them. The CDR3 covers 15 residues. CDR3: CASSPLQGGTGELFF. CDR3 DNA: TGTGCCAGCTCACCACTGCAAGGGGGCACCGGGGAGCTGTTTTTT.

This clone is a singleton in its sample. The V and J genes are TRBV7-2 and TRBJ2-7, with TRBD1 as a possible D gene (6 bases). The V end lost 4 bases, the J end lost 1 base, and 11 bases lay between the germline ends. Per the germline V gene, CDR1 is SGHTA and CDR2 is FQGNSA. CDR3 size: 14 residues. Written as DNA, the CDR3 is TGTGCCAGCAGCTCAAAGACAGGATCCTACGAGCAGTACTTC. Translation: CASSSKTGSYEQYF.

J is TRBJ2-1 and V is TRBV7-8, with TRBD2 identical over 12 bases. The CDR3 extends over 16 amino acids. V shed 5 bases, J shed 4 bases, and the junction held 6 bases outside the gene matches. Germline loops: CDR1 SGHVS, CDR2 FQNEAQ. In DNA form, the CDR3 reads TGTGCCAGCAGCAGGGGACTAGCGGGCACATACAATGAGCAGTTCTTC. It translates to CASSRGLAGTYNEQFF.

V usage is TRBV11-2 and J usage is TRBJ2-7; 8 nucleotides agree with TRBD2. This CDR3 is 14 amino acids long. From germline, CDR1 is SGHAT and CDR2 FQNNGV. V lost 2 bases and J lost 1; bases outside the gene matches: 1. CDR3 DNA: TGTGCCAGCAGCTTAAAGCGGGAGTCCTACGAGCAGTACTTC. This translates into CASSLKRESYEQYF.

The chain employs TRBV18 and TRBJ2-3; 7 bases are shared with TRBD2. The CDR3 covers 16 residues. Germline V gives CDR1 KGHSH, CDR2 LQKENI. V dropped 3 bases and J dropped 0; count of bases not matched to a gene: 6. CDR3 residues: CASSPTRGGSTDTQYF. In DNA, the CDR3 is TGTGCCAGCTCACCTACGCGCGGGGGAAGCACAGATACGCAGTATTTT. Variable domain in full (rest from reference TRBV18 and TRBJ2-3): NAGVMQNPRHLVRRRGQEARLRCSPMKGHSHVYWYRQLPEEGLKFMVYLQKENIIDESGMPKERFSAEFPKEGPSILRIQQVVRGDSAAYFCASSPTRGGSTDTQYFGPGTRLTVL.

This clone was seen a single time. The CDR3 DNA is TGTGCCAGCAGTGGGAGCGGGAGTGCAAACTACGAGCAGTACTTC. Protein sequence: CASSGSGSANYEQYF. This chain joins TRBV6-2 or TRBV6-3 and TRBJ2-7, with 8 bases that match TRBD2. After removal of 5 bases from V and 3 bases from J, the junction contained 9 bases not matched to a gene. CDR1 is MNHEY and CDR2 is SVGEGT in the germline V gene. CDR3 length equals 15 residues.

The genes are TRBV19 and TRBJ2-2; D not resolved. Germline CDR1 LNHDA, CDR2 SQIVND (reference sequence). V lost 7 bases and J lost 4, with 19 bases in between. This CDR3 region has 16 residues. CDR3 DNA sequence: TGTGCCAGTACCCAATTCCCAGGTGCCCCCACCGGGGAGCTGTTTTTT. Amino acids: CASTQFPGAPTGELFF.

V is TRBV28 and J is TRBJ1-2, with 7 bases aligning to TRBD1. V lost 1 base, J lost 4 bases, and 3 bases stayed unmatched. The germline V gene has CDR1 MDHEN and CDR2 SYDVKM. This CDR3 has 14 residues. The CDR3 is CASSLFGTAYGYTF. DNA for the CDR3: TGTGCCAGCAGTTTATTTGGGACAGCCTATGGCTACACCTTC.

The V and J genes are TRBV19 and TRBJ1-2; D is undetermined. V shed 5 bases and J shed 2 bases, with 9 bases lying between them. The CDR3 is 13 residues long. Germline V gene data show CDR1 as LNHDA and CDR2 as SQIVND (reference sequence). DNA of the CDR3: TGTGCCAGTAGTGTCCGGGAGAACTATGGCTACACCTTC. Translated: CASSVRENYGYTF. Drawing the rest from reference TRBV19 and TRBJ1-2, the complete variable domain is DGGITQSPKYLFRKEGQNVTLSCEQNLNHDAMYWYRQDPGQGLRLIYYSQIVNDFQKGDIAEGYSVSREKKESFPLTVTSAQKNPTAFYLCASSVRENYGYTFGSGTRLTVV.

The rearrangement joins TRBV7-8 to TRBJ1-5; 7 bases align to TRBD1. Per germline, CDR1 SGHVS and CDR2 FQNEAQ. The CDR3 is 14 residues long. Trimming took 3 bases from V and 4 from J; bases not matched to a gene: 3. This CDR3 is CASSFSTGNQPQHF. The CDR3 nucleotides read TGTGCCAGCAGCTTCTCGACAGGGAATCAGCCCCAGCATTTT.